This TCR beta chain was captured in a study of regulatory T cells in long-lasting Graves disease (dated by TCRdb to about 2021). With respect to the entire study: To count as having persistent Graves' disease, a patient had to have received antithyroid drug treatment for over 5 years with TSH receptor autoantibodies remaining persistently positive. Persistent Graves' disease patients in the clinical cohort had taken antithyroid drugs for approximately 10 years on average. The study took place in China and was registered as a clinical trial. A total of roughly 33 samples were covered by TCR sequencing, comprising around 13 persistent and approximately 20 newly diagnosed Graves' disease patients. Persistent Graves' disease patients were compared with newly diagnosed Graves' disease patients by peripheral blood TCR sequencing and RNA sequencing. Beyond this particular receptor, the publication reports: A larger number of public clonotypes was shared among persistent patients (about 2,700) than among newly diagnosed patients (roughly 980). Compared with newly diagnosed patients, patients with persistent Graves' disease had lower TCR Shannon entropy and fewer highly expanded clones, which suggests clonal expansion. The small sample size was acknowledged by the authors as a limitation that may reduce accuracy. Because the primary lesion, thyroid tissue, could not be accessed, the study looked at peripheral blood alone. TRBV28, TRBJ1-2 and TRBJ2-5 were preferentially used in persistent disease, while TRBV20-1 and TRBJ2-1 were favored in newly diagnosed disease. Sequencing and analysis were limited to the TCR beta chain.

This clonotype occurred many times. Its antigen is not yet known. No much larger clone is present one base from it, and per-base qualities are unavailable. The library was obtained by multiplex PCR. Sequencing was carried out with an Illumina HiSeq 4000. TCR beta libraries were built with iRepertoire HTBI primers and Arm-PCR amplification of CDR3 regions. Before sequencing, the PCR products underwent gel purification. The study's processing was this. A total of around 66 TRBV and 14 TRBJ segments were identified across samples and were used for gene usage analysis of CDR3 amino acid clonotypes. COPE and FqMerger were used to merge the filtered high-quality paired reads into contigs. Contigs were aligned with BLAST to IMGT TRBV, TRBD and TRBJ reference genes, and CDR3 was defined per IMGT. Highly expanded clones were defined as clonotypes with a frequency above 0.1%. Repertoire diversity was measured by Shannon entropy, and V-J evenness by the Gini coefficient. A clonotype found in more than one individual was treated as public. TCRdb's own reprocessing of the public reads used fastp at Q25 and MiXCR and kept productive beta chains. Entries that share a CDR3 protein sequence are merged under the most common genes and DNA. The authors' filters were not applied to this entry. This sample has approximately 380,000 distinct CDR3 sequences in its table, and about 20% of those were observed once. About a fifth of the sample is in the top ten clones.

The V end loses 6 bases and the J end loses 3 bases, and a stretch of 9 bases separates them. Including the terminal cysteine and phenylalanine, the CDR3 comprises 12 residues. The read is trimmed to its CDR3 DNA, 36 bases read in frame from base 1. CDR1 and CDR2 were assigned from the germline V gene as SGHAT and FQNNGV. The intended sense of this specimen's time point label: persistent/refractory GD, antithyroid drugs over 5 years with positive TRAb. For both TCR sequencing and RNA sequencing, RNA was extracted from PBMCs using TRIzol. Graves' disease was diagnosed according to American Thyroid Association guidelines. Patients for the study were recruited at an endocrinology department in Xi'an, China. From each patient, approximately 9.9 milliliters of peripheral blood was collected into an EDTA anticoagulant tube. Ficoll Paque Plus density gradient separation was used to isolate PBMCs, and no further T cell sorting was done. An Agilent 2100 Bioanalyzer and agarose gel were used to assess RNA quality, and a NanoDrop 2000 was used to measure RNA concentration.

The chain uses TRBV11-2 and TRBJ2-7, with the D gene not confidently named. This TCR was sampled from a female donor with Graves disease. The source material was peripheral blood mononuclear cells (PBMCs), sampled when the disease was refractory, from a patient treated with antithyroid drugs. Read as DNA, the sequence is TGTGCCAGCAGTTCTACCCTCTACGAGCAGTACTTC. It translates as CASSSTLYEQYF.